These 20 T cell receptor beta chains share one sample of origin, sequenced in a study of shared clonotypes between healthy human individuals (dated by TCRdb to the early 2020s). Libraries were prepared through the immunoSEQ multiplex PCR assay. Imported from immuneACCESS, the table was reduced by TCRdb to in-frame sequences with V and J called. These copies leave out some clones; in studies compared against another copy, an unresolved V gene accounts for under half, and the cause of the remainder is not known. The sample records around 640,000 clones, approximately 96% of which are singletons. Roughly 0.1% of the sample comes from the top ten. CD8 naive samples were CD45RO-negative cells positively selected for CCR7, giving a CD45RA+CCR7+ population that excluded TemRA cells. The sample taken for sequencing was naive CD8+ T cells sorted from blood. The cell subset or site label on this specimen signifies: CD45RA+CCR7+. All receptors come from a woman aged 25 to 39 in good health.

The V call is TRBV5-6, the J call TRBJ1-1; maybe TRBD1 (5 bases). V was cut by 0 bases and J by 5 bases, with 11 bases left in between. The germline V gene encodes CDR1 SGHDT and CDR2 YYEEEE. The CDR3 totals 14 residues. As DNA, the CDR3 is TGTGCCAGCAGCTTGGCCGGCAGGGTGACTGAAGCTTTCTTT. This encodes CASSLAGRVTEAFF.

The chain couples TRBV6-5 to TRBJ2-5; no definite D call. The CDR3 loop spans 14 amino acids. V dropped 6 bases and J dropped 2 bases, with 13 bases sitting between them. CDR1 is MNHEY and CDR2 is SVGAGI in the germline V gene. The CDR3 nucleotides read TGTGCCAGCAGCGATACAACTCGGCAAGAGACCCAGTACTTC. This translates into CASSDTTRQETQYF.

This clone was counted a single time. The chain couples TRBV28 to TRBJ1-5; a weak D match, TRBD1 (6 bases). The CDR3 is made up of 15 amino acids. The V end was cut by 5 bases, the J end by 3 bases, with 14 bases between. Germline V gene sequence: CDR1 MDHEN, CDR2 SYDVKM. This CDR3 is CASSGPDSTNQPQHF. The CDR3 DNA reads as TGTGCCAGCAGTGGCCCGGACAGTACCAATCAGCCCCAGCATTTT.

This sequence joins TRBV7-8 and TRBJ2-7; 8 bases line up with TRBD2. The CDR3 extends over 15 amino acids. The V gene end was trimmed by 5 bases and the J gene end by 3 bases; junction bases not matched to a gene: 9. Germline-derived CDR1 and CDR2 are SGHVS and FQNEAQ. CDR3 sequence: CASSPSPGGLYEQYF. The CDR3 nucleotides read TGTGCCAGCAGCCCATCCCCGGGAGGGCTCTACGAGCAGTACTTC.

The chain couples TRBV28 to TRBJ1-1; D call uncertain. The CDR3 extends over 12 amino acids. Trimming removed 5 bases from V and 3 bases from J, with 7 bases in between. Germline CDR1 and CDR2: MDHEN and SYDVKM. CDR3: CASSAQHTEAFF. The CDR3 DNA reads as TGTGCCAGCAGTGCACAGCACACTGAAGCTTTCTTT.

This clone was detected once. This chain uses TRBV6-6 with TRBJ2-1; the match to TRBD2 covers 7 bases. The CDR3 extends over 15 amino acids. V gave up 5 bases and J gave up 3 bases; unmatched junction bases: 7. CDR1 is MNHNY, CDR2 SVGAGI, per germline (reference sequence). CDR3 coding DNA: TGTGCCAGCAGTACCAGGACTAGGAACTACAATGAGCAGTTCTTC. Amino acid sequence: CASSTRTRNYNEQFF.

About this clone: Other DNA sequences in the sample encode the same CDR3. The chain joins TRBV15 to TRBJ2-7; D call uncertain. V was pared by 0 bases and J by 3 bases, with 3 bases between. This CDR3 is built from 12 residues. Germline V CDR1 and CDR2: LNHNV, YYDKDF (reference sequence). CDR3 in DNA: TGTGCCACCAGCAGAGACAGCTACGAGCAGTACTTC. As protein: CATSRDSYEQYF.

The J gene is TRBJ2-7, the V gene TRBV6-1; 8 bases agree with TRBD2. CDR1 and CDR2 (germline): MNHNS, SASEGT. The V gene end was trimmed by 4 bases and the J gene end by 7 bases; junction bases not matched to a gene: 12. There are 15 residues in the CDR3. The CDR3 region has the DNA TGTGCCAGCAGTGTTCTGCGGGAGGCAACTCATGAGCAGTACTTC. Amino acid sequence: CASSVLREATHEQYF.

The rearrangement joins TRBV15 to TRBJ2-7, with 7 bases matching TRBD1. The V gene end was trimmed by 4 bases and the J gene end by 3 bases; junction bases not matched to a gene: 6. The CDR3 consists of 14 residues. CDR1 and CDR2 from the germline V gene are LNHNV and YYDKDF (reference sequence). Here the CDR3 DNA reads TGTGCCACCAGCAACCGGGACAGATACTACGAGCAGTACTTC. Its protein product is CATSNRDRYYEQYF.

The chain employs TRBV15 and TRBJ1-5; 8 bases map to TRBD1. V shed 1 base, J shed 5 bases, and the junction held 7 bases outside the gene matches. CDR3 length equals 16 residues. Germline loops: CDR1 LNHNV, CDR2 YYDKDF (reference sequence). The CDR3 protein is CATSRGRQGKHQPQHF. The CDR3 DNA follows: TGTGCCACCAGCAGAGGCCGACAGGGGAAGCATCAGCCCCAGCATTTT.

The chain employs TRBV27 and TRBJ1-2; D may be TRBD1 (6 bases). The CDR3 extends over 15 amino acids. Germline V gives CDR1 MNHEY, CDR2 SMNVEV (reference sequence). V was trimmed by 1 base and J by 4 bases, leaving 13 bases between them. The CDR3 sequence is CASSLWAGAGYGYTF. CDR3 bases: TGTGCCAGCAGTTTATGGGCAGGGGCTGGCTATGGCTACACCTTC.

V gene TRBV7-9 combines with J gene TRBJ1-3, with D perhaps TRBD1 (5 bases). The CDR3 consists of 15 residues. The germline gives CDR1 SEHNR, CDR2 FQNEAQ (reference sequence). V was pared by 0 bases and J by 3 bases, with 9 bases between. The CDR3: CASSLAPTVGNTIYF. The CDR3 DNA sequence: TGTGCCAGCAGCTTAGCGCCGACAGTTGGAAACACCATATATTTT.

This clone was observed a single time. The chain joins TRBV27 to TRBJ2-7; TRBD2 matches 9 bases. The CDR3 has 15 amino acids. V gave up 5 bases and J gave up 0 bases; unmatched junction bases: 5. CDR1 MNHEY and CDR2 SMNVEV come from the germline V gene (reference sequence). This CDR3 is CASSLLAGNSYEQYF. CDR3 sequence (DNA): TGTGCCAGCAGTCTTCTAGCGGGGAACTCCTACGAGCAGTACTTC.

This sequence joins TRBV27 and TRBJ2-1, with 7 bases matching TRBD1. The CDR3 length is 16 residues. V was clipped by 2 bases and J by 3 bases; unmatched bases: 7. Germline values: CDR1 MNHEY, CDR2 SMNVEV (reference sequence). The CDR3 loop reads CASSLDRQGNYNEQFF. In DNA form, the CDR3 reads TGTGCCAGCAGTTTAGATAGACAGGGTAACTACAATGAGCAGTTCTTC.

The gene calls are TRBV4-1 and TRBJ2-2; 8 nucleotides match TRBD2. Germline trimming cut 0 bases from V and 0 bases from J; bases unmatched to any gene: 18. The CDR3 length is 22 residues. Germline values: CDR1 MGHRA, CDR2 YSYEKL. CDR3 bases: TGCGCCAGCAGCCAAGATCCCAAGACTAGCGATGAATGGACTCCGAACACCGGGGAGCTGTTTTTT. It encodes CASSQDPKTSDEWTPNTGELFF.

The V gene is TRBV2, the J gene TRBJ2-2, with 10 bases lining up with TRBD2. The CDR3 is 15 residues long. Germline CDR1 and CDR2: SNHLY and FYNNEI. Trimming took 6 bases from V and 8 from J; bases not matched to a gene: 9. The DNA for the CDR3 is TGTGCCAGCAGGCAGCGTAAACTAGCGGGAGGGGAGCTGTTTTTT. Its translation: CASRQRKLAGGELFF.

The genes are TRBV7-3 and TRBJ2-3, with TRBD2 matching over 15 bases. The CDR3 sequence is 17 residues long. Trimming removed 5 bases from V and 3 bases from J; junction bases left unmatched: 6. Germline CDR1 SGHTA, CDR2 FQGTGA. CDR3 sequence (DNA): TGTGCCAGCAGCACAGACGGACTAGCGGGAGGGACAGATACGCAGTATTTT. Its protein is CASSTDGLAGGTDTQYF.

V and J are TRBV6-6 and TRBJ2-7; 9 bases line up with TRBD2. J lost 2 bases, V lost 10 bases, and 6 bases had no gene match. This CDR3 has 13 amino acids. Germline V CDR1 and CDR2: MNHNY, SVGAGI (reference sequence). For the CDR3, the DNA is TGTGCCATTTCAGCGGGAGGTCCCTACGAGCAGTACTTC. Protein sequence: CAISAGGPYEQYF.

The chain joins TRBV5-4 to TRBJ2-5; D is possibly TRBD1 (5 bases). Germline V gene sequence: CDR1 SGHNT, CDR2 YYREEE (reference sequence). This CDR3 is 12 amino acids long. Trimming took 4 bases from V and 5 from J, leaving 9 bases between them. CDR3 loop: CASSPRDETQYF. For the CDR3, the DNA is TGTGCCAGCAGCCCCAGGGATGAGACCCAGTACTTC.

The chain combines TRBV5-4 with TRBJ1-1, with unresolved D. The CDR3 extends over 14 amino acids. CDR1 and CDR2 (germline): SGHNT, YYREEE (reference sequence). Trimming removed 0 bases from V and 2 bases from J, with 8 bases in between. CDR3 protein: CASSLAVSNTEAFF. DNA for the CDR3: TGTGCCAGCAGCTTGGCGGTCAGTAACACTGAAGCTTTCTTT.